These 8 T cell receptor beta chains were sequenced from one sample in a study of T-cell reconstitution after alpha-beta-depleted transplantation in children. Unique molecular identifiers were incorporated during preparation of the TCRbeta library. Via MiXCR, TCRdb re-called the PCR reads, giving one row per CDR3 protein. This sample has approximately 520,000 distinct CDR3 sequences; about 30% occur once, and the top ten carry less than 2.5%. The sample consisted of PBMCs from the stem cell graft donor, taken from the stem cell graft. The receptors shown here come from a human donor who donated a stem cell graft to a child with aplastic anemia.

A few counts support this clonotype. The chain is built from TRBV6-4 and TRBJ2-7, with D perhaps TRBD2 (5 bases). V was cut by 4 bases and J by 6 bases, with 13 bases left in between. Germline assignment: CDR1 MRHNA and CDR2 SNTAGT. The CDR3 has 13 amino acids. The CDR3 spells CASSATDLSEQYF. DNA of the CDR3: TGTGCCAGCAGTGCCACGGACTTGTCCGAGCAGTACTTC.

V is TRBV27 and J is TRBJ1-6; D perhaps matches TRBD1 (6 bases). Germline CDR1 is MNHEY and CDR2 is SMNVEV (reference sequence). The CDR3 contains 14 residues. V was trimmed by 5 bases and J by 4 bases, leaving 9 bases between them. The CDR3 loop is CASSRTVYNSPLHF. Written as DNA, the CDR3 is TGTGCCAGCAGTCGGACAGTTTATAATTCACCCCTCCACTTT.

This clonotype was seen a handful of times. This rearrangement joins TRBV12-3 or TRBV12-4 to TRBJ2-1, with TRBD1 identical over 9 bases. This CDR3 region has 14 residues. The trim removed 6 bases at V and 9 bases at J, leaving 9 bases unmatched. This chain's CDR3 is CASSPGTGSLEQFF. DNA of the CDR3: TGTGCCAGCAGCCCCGGGACAGGGTCCCTTGAGCAGTTCTTC.

In its sample, this clonotype was seen a few times. The V call is TRBV12-3 or TRBV12-4, the J call TRBJ2-6; unclear D gene. CDR3 size: 13 residues. Trimming took 6 bases from V and 0 from J, leaving 3 bases between them. The CDR3 region is CASRLSGANVLTF. CDR3 bases: TGTGCCAGCAGACTCTCTGGGGCCAACGTCCTGACTTTC.

The rearrangement uses TRBV2 and TRBJ2-1, with 10 nucleotides matching TRBD1. After removal of 8 bases from V and 4 bases from J, the junction contained 11 bases not matched to a gene. The germline V gene has CDR1 SNHLY and CDR2 FYNNEI. The CDR3 runs to 16 residues. The CDR3 DNA sequence: TGTGCCAGCTTTGAGGGACAGGGGATCTTGTACAATGAGCAGTTCTTC. This encodes CASFEGQGILYNEQFF.

The sample holds a few counts of this clonotype. V gene TRBV13 combines with J gene TRBJ1-1, with D unresolved. The CDR3 contains 16 residues. Germline V gives CDR1 PRHDT, CDR2 FYEKMQ (reference sequence). Trimming took off 5 bases at V and 1 base at J, with 17 bases between the two ends. The CDR3 protein is CASSPASMAANTEAFF. Here the CDR3 DNA reads TGTGCCAGCAGCCCAGCGTCTATGGCAGCGAACACTGAAGCTTTCTTT.

This chain links TRBV5-4 with TRBJ2-5; 8 bases agree with TRBD2. Germline CDR1 reads SGHNT; CDR2 reads YYREEE (reference sequence). Losses at the gene ends were 4 bases for V and 5 bases for J; bases not matched to a gene: 10. The CDR3 extends over 15 amino acids. The CDR3 region is CASSTGDSSGETQYF. The CDR3 DNA is TGTGCCAGCAGCACCGGTGACTCTAGCGGGGAGACCCAGTACTTC.

V gene TRBV12-3 or TRBV12-4 combines with J gene TRBJ2-5; maybe TRBD2 (5 bases). CDR3 length: 16 residues. Deletions cut 5 bases from V and 9 bases from J, with 25 bases between. The CDR3, as DNA: TGTGCCAGCAGTACTCAACAAGGGATGGCGCGGCGGGCCCAGTACTTC. Protein: CASSTQQGMARRAQYF.